The present T cell receptor (beta chain) was sequenced within a study of T-cell memory formation after mild COVID-19 (dated by TCRdb to the early 2020s). At the level of the whole study: TCR sequence clusters from the two donors were found to be largely donor specific. Longitudinal TCRalpha and TCRbeta repertoire sequencing tracked T-cell clones expanding and contracting after mild COVID-19 in two donors. Two young, previously healthy adult volunteers made up the cohort, one male and one female. Beyond this particular receptor, the publication reports: Some responding clones were detected in pre-infection memory, which suggested that pre-existing cross-reactive memory T cells had joined the SARS-CoV-2 response. Balanced CD4/CD8 phenotypes were observed for clones contracting from day 15 to 85, whereas a bias towards CD4+ was observed for a second wave of clones expanding from day 15 to 37. Contracting CD4+ clones turned up mainly in the CM and EM memory subsets, whereas EMRA was where CD8+ clones were enriched. SARS-CoV-2 specificity was not confirmed for the second-wave clones peaking on day 37. Only two mild cases were covered in the study, and larger cohorts including severe cases with pre-infection samples were considered necessary.

V is cut by 5 bases and J by 7 bases, and the space between the germline ends is 17 bases. Via the germline V gene, CDR1 is SGHTA and CDR2 FQGNSA. Measured from the cysteine to the phenylalanine, the CDR3 is 14 residues long. CDR3 DNA is the only sequence kept; it has 42 bases, read in frame from the first base. The sequencer was an Illumina NovaSeq 6000. cDNA libraries for TCRalpha and TCRbeta were prepared by 5'RACE using constant-segment primers, with sample barcodes and unique molecular identifiers added. Trizol reagent was used to extract RNA from every sample. Amplification of the libraries took two PCR steps, and the second step added a second sample barcode plus Illumina TruSeq adapters. The libraries were sequenced on an Illumina NovaSeq using 2 x 150 bp paired-end reads. The original pipeline was this. Reads were demultiplexed and collapsed into UMI-guided consensus sequences with migec v1.2.7. Using mixcr v2.1.11, UMI consensuses were aligned to TRA and TRB V and J templates and then assembled into clonotypes. A clonotype was counted as expanded or contracted only if both edgeR and NoisET called the change significant, with noise models trained on biological replicates. edgeR calls used a false discovery rate-adjusted p below 0.01 and a log2 fold-change threshold of 1. PCA with hierarchical clustering of max-normalized trajectories of the 1000 most abundant clonotypes was used as exploratory dynamics analysis. Separately sequenced CD4+ and CD8+ repertoires were used to assign a CD4 or CD8 phenotype to each responding clone. Through fastp at Q25 and MiXCR, TCRdb rebuilt clones from the public reads, retaining in-frame beta chains. Here each entry gathers all rows of one CDR3 protein and keeps the most common genes and DNA. TCRdb's processing, not the authors' own work, is the source of the V and J calls. Present in this sample are roughly 160,000 distinct CDR3 sequences, 10% to 15% of which were seen just once. The ten biggest clones cover more than 3% of the sample.

Turning to this clonotype: Its antigen is not yet known. There are no base qualities to consult, and no much larger clone falls within one base.

PBMCs were isolated by Ficoll-Paque density gradient centrifugation. This TCR derives from a man aged 18 to 35 who had mild COVID-19 (a few samples of this study predate the infection). The sample titles of this study are shuffled in the database, so cell type and time point are left out; the donor was told from shared clones. The sequence joins TRBV7-2 to TRBJ1-2; the D segment could be TRBD1, given 5 matching bases. The sequenced sample was PBMCs or a T cell subset sorted from them (not recorded which). The CDR3 amino acid sequence is: CASSPRREGSGYTF. The DNA sequence follows: TGTGCCAGCAGCCCGCGCAGGGAAGGTAGTGGCTACACCTTC.